Presented here are 21 T cell receptor beta chains from one specimen sequenced in a study of blood T cells in healthy people across ages. With a J-beta primer mix and a sample-barcoded 5' primer, a second PCR ran roughly 7 to 11 cycles. TCRdb re-called the 5' RACE reads with MiXCR, one entry per CDR3 protein. The data contain approximately 960,000 distinct CDR3 sequences, about 29% of them singletons. These data were also filed under a second study, of T cells of mothers and their children.

The specimen was blood. The receptors originated from a woman between 35 and 50 years old in good health.

A few counts support this clonotype. This rearrangement joins TRBV27 to TRBJ2-1, with D tentatively TRBD1 (5 bases). Germline V lookup: CDR1 MNHEY, CDR2 SMNVEV (reference sequence). The V gene lost 4 bases and the J gene lost 3 bases, with 16 bases spanning the gap. CDR3 length: 16 amino acids. CDR3 region: CASSSLGERGYNEQFF. CDR3 in DNA: TGTGCCAGCAGTTCCTTAGGGGAAAGGGGCTACAATGAGCAGTTCTTC.

A note on this clonotype: One junction end disagrees with the germline gene, perhaps due to a read error. The chain recombines TRBV10-3 with TRBJ2-3, with no clear D. The CDR3 runs 14 residues. Per the germline V gene, CDR1 is ENHRY and CDR2 is SYGVKD. The CDR3 nucleotides are TGTACCATCAGTGAGTCGGTCTCCACCGATACGCAGTATTTT. This gives the protein CTISESVSTDTQYF.

Notes on this clonotype: With a much larger clone just one base away, this may be a read error. V and J are TRBV20-1 and TRBJ2-7; D call uncertain. There are 15 residues in the CDR3. The V end lost 4 bases, the J end lost 0 bases, and 16 bases lay between the germline ends. Germline V gene data show CDR1 as DFQATT and CDR2 as SNEGSKA (reference sequence). In DNA form, the CDR3 reads TGCAGTGCTAACCACAGCTATAGGAGCTCCTACGAGCAGTACTTC. It encodes CSANHSYRSSYEQYF.

This clonotype was seen repeatedly, ten times or more. The V gene is TRBV4-3, the J gene TRBJ1-2; D might be TRBD1 (5 bases). Trimming took 2 bases from V and 8 from J, leaving 18 bases between them. The CDR3 is 15 residues long. Germline CDR1 reads LGHNA; CDR2 reads YSLEER. CDR3 residues: CASSQPREGLRGYTF. The CDR3 DNA follows: TGCGCCAGCAGCCAACCCAGGGAGGGCCTTCGGGGCTACACCTTC.

J is TRBJ2-3 and V is TRBV2; D tentatively fits TRBD1 or TRBD2 (5 bases each). Germline-derived CDR1 and CDR2 are SNHLY and FYNNEI. CDR3 size: 13 residues. V was trimmed by 6 bases and J by 4 bases, leaving 11 bases between them. CDR3 nucleotides: TGTGCCAGCAGACCCCGGGGCGCAGATACGCAGTATTTT. Translating gives CASRPRGADTQYF.

About this clonotype: Its ends do not fully match the called genes, so a read error is possible. The chain employs TRBV28 and TRBJ1-2; TRBD1 agrees at 8 bases. Per the germline V gene, CDR1 is MDHEN and CDR2 is SYDVKM. CDR3 size: 15 residues. The CDR3 protein is CAGSPPDRALDGYTF. The CDR3 DNA follows: TGTGCCGGCAGTCCACCGGACAGGGCCCTGGATGGCTACACCTTC.

V is TRBV28 and J is TRBJ1-1; tentatively, D is TRBD1 (5 bases). Trimming removed 7 bases at V and 1 base at J, with 13 bases between. Per the germline V gene, CDR1 is MDHEN and CDR2 is SYDVKM. The CDR3 has 14 residues. The CDR3 loop is CASNRGLRNTEAFF. The DNA of the CDR3 is TGTGCCAGCAACCGGGGACTCCGGAACACTGAAGCTTTCTTT. The full variable domain, with the rest looked up from reference TRBV28 and TRBJ1-1, is DVKVTQSSRYLVKRTGEKVFLECVQDMDHENMFWYRQDPGLGLRLIYFSYDVKMKEKGDIPEGYSVSREKKERFSLILESASTNQTSMYLCASNRGLRNTEAFFGQGTRLTVV.

This clonotype was observed at least ten times. A read error may account for a junction end that differs from germline. DNA of the CDR3: TGCGCTTATAGTCCTGACAGGGGGGACTATGGCTACACCTTC. It is translated as CAYSPDRGDYGYTF. The chain joins TRBV6-1 to TRBJ1-2; 9 nucleotides line up with TRBD1. The CDR3 runs 14 residues. Germline values: CDR1 MNHNS, CDR2 SASEGT.

To note about this clonotype: The junction departs from germline at one end; a sequencing error may be responsible. V and J are TRBV24-1 and TRBJ1-3; tentative D call: TRBD1 (5 bases). The CDR3 has 17 residues. The germline CDR1 and CDR2 sequences are KGHDR and SFDVKD. CDR3 nucleotide sequence: TGTGCCACCAGTGATTTGGACAGAGGAGGTCTTGGAGACACCATATATTTT. As protein: CATSDLDRGGLGDTIYF.

A remark on this clonotype: This may arise from a read error, as a much more abundant clone is one base away. The chain recombines TRBV6-1 with TRBJ2-7; TRBD2 might be the D (5 bases). V lost 7 bases and J lost 7, with 14 bases in between. From germline, CDR1 is MNHNS and CDR2 SASEGT. There are 12 residues in the CDR3. For the CDR3, the DNA is TGTGCCAGCAAGAGGGTAGGGAATGAGCAGTACTTC. This gives the protein CASKRVGNEQYF.

Of note for this clonotype: One junction end disagrees with the germline gene, perhaps due to a read error. The genes are TRBV15 and TRBJ1-2, with 9 bases that match TRBD1. The CDR3 has 13 residues. Germline CDR1 reads LNHNV; CDR2 reads YYDKDF (reference sequence). As DNA, the CDR3 is TGTGTCACCAGCAGAGGGACAGGGAATGGCTACACCTTC. Its protein product is CVTSRGTGNGYTF.

This clonotype was seen a few times. The gene calls are TRBV29-1 and TRBJ2-1; tentative D call: TRBD1 (6 bases). The DNA end is more similar to TRBJ2-7, so the J call may be wrong. Germline V CDR1 and CDR2: SQVTM, ANQGSEA. This CDR3 spans 15 amino acids. The CDR3 sequence: CSDPPGHISYNEQYF. The CDR3 region has the DNA TGCAGCGATCCTCCGGGACACATCTCCTACAATGAGCAGTACTTC.

The chain combines TRBV20-1 with TRBJ2-7, with 7 positions matching TRBD1. The length of the CDR3 is 13 residues. From germline, CDR1 is DFQATT and CDR2 SNEGSKA (reference sequence). V lost 5 bases, J lost 2 bases, and 6 bases stayed unmatched. CDR3 nucleotides: TGCAGTGCTCCGACAGGGCCTGCCTACGAGCAGTACTTC. Protein: CSAPTGPAYEQYF.

With respect to this clonotype: A junction end diverges from the germline sequence, so it may reflect a read error. The genes are TRBV7-2 and TRBJ2-1; D not certain. Germline CDR1 and CDR2: SGHTA and FQGNSA. The CDR3 spans 16 residues. In nucleotides, the CDR3 is TGTGCCAGCAGCCCCACAACAACCTCTTTATGGAATGGGCAGTTCTTC. This sequence encodes CASSPTTTSLWNGQFF. Full variable domain (rest looked up from reference TRBV7-2 and TRBJ2-1): GAGVSQSPSNKVTEKGKDVELRCDPISGHTALYWYRQSLGQGLEFLIYFQGNSAPDKSGLPSDRFSAERTGGSVSTLTIQRTQQEDSAVYLCASSPTTTSLWNGQFFGPGTRLTVL.

This rearrangement joins TRBV7-2 to TRBJ1-1; D may be TRBD1 (5 bases). V was cut by 4 bases and J by 0 bases, with 12 bases left in between. The CDR3 runs to 15 residues. Germline V gene lookup returns CDR1 SGHTA and CDR2 FQGNSA. This CDR3 reads CASSSERTMNTEAFF. CDR3 in DNA: TGTGCCAGCAGCTCTGAGAGGACAATGAACACTGAAGCTTTCTTT.

Worth noting for this clonotype: One base away lies a much larger clone, so this may be a sequencing read error. V usage is TRBV13 and J usage is TRBJ2-1; D might be TRBD1 (6 bases). The germline V and J ends were trimmed by 4 bases and 13 bases, with 17 bases remaining between them. The CDR3 runs 13 residues. In germline, CDR1 is PRHDT, CDR2 FYEKMQ (reference sequence). The CDR3 region is CASSSYREETQFF. The CDR3 DNA sequence: TGTGCCAGCAGCTCCTACAGGGAAGAGACCCAGTTCTTC. The whole variable domain, remainder taken from reference TRBV13 and TRBJ2-1, is AAGVIQSPRHLIKEKRETATLKCYPIPRHDTVYWYQQGPGQDPQFLISFYEKMQSDKGSIPDRFSAQQFSDYHSELNMSSLELGDSALYFCASSSYREETQFFGPGTRLTVL.

This clonotype was detected many times. The CDR3 nucleotides read TGTGCCAGCAGCCAAGATAAGTACGGGGGGCACATCAGCTCCTACAATGAGCAGTTCTTC. It yields the protein CASSQDKYGGHISSYNEQFF. The V call is TRBV3-1, the J call TRBJ2-1, with D tentatively TRBD2 (7 bases). Trimming shortened V by 0 bases and J by 0 bases, and 21 bases separated the two germline ends. Germline V gene data show CDR1 as LGHDT and CDR2 as YNNKEL (reference sequence). This CDR3 has 20 residues.

V gene TRBV4-1 combines with J gene TRBJ1-1; D unresolved. V was shortened by 2 bases and J by 3 bases, with 13 bases between the two germline ends. The CDR3 spans 15 residues. The germline CDR1 and CDR2 sequences are MGHRA and YSYEKL. The chain's CDR3 is CASSQMGIWDTEAFF. The CDR3 DNA is TGCGCCAGCAGCCAAATGGGAATTTGGGACACTGAAGCTTTCTTT.

The chain is built from TRBV6-5 and TRBJ1-2; D is possibly TRBD1 (5 bases). The CDR3 is 14 residues long. In germline, CDR1 is MNHEY, CDR2 SVGAGI. V lost 7 bases to trimming and J lost 0 bases, with 12 bases between them. The CDR3 loop is CASISQGTNYGYTF. The DNA of the CDR3 is TGTGCCAGCATCAGTCAGGGTACTAACTATGGCTACACCTTC.

This chain uses TRBV28 with TRBJ1-2; D call uncertain. Trimming removed 5 bases at V and 11 bases at J, with 21 bases between. The CDR3 sequence is 14 residues long. In germline, CDR1 is MDHEN, CDR2 SYDVKM. The CDR3 sequence is CASSPPGTDSSYTF. The CDR3 DNA reads TGTGCCAGCAGTCCCCCTGGCACAGACTCCTCTTACACCTTC.

This clonotype was recorded a few times. This chain connects TRBV9 to TRBJ2-1; D is perhaps TRBD1 or TRBD2 (5 bases each). This CDR3 has 15 amino acids. V was trimmed by 0 bases and J by 2 bases, leaving 9 bases between them. The germline CDR1 and CDR2 sequences are SGDLS and YYNGEE. Here the CDR3 DNA reads TGTGCCAGCAGCGTAGAAGGGACCGCCTACAATGAGCAGTTCTTC. Translating gives CASSVEGTAYNEQFF.